Detailed here is one TCR beta chain. Its cognate antigen is unknown. The time point: pre-treatment baseline. Samples come from before therapy and from week 3 after the first blockade cycle. This sample was included in a study of blood T cell dynamics during melanoma immunotherapy. Study conclusions and caveats: Disease-control patients, not progressors, showed rising cfDNA rearrangement scores by W3.

Assay used: immunoSEQ multiplex PCR; TCRdb lists only in-frame clones, some missing. The table shows about 830 clones, with 75% to 90% occurring only once. CDR3 length: 14 amino acids. V dropped 6 bases and J dropped 4; count of bases not matched to a gene: 8. Germline CDR1 reads SQVTM; CDR2 reads ANQGSEA. This chain uses TRBV29-1 with TRBJ2-3; 9 bases agree with TRBD1. Sequencing was performed on cell-free DNA from blood, taken from a patient treated with checkpoint blockade. The TCR originated in a human donor with melanoma. The CDR3 sequence is CSVVTGGAADTQYF. The CDR3 nucleotides read TGCAGCGTCGTTACAGGGGGCGCAGCAGATACGCAGTATTTT.